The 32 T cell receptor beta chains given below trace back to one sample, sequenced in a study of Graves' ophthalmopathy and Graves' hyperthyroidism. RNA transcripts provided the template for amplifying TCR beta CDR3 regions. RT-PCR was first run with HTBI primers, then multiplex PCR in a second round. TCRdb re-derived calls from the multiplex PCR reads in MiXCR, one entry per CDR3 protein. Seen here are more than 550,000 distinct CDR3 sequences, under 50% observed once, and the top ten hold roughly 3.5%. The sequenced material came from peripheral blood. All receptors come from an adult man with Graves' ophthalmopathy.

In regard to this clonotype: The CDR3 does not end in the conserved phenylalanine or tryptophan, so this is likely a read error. The CDR3 here is CATSDDRPGPYGYTL. For the CDR3, the DNA is TGTGCCACCAGTGACGATCGTCCCGGCCCCTATGGCTACACCCTC. The V call is TRBV24-1, the J call TRBJ1-2, with no clear D. Germline CDR1 KGHDR, CDR2 SFDVKD. This CDR3 has 15 amino acids. With 4 bases removed from V and 4 bases from J, the gap between germline ends came to 15 bases.

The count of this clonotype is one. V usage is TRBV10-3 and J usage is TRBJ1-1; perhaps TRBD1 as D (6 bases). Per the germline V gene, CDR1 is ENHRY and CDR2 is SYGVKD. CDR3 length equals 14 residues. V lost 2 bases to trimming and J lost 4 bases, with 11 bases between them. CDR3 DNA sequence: TGTGCCATCAGTGAGAGGACAGACGTCACTGAAGCTTTCTTT. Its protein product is CAISERTDVTEAFF.

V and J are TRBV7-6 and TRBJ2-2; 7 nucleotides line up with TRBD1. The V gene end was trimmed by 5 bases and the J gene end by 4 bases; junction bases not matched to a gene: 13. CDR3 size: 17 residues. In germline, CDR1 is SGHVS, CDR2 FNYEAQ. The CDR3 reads CASSPTGALAGTGELFF. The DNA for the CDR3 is TGTGCCAGCAGCCCCACAGGGGCCCTGGCGGGCACCGGGGAGCTGTTTTTT.

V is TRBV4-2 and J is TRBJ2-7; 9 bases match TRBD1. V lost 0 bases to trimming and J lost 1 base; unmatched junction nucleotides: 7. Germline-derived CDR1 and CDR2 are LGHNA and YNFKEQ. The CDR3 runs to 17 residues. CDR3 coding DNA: TGTGCCAGCAGCCAAGACGGAGGGGACAGGGAGTCCTACGAGCAGTACTTC. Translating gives CASSQDGGDRESYEQYF.

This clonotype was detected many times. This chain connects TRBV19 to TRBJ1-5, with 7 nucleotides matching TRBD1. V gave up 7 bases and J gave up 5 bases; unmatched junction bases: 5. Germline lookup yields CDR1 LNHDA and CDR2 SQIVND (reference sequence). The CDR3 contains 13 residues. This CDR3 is CASNDRAHQPQHF. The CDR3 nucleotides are TGTGCCAGTAATGACAGGGCCCATCAGCCCCAGCATTTT.

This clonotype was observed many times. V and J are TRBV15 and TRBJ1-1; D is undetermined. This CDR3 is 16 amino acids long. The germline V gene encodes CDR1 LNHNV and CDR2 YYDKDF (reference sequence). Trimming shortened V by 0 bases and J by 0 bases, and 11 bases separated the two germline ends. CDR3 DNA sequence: TGTGCCACCAGCAGAGATCGCGGGAAGCTGAACACTGAAGCTTTCTTT. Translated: CATSRDRGKLNTEAFF.

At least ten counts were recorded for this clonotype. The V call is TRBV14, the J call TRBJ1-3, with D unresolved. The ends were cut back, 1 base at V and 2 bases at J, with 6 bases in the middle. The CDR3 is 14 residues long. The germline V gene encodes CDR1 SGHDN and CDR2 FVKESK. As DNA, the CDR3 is TGTGCCAGCAGCCAAGGTGGGCCTGGAAACACCATATATTTT. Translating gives CASSQGGPGNTIYF.

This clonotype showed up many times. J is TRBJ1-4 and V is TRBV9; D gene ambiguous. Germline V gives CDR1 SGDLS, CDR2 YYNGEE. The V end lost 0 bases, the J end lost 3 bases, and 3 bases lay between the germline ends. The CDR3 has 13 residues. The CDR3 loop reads CASSVVPNEKLFF. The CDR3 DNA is TGTGCCAGCAGCGTAGTTCCTAATGAAAAACTGTTTTTT.

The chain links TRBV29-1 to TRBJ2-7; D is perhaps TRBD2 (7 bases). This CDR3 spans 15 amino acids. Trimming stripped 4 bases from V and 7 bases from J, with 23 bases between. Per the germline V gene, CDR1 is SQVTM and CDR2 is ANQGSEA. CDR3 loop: CSVVAGEGSYNEQYF. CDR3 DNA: TGCAGCGTTGTGGCAGGGGAGGGCTCCTACAATGAGCAGTACTTC.

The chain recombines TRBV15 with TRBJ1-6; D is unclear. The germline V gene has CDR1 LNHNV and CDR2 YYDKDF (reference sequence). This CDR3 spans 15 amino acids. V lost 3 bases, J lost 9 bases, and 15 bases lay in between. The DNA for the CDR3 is TGTGCCACCAGCAGTCCTGGTTGGGTAGGTTCACCCCTCCACTTT. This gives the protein CATSSPGWVGSPLHF.

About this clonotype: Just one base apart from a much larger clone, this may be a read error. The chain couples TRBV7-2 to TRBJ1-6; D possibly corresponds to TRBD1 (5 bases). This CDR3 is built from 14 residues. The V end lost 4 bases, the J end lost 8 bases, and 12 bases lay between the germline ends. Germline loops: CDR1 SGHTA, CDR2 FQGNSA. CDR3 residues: CASSWGRGDSPLHF. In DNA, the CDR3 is TGTGCCAGCAGCTGGGGACGGGGGGATTCACCCCTCCACTTT.

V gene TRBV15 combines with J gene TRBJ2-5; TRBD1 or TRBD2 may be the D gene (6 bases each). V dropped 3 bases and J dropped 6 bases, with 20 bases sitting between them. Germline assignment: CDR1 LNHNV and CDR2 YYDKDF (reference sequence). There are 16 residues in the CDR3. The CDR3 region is CATSSGHREAKKTQYF. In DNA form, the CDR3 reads TGTGCCACCAGCAGCGGACACAGGGAGGCCAAGAAGACCCAGTACTTC.

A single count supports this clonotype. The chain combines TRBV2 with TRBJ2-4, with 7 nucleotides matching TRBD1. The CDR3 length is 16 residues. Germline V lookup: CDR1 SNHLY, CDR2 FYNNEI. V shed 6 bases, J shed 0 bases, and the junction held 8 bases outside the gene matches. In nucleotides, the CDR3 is TGTGCCAGCAGCAGGCTAAGGACAGGAGCCAAAAACATTCAGTACTTC. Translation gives CASSRLRTGAKNIQYF.

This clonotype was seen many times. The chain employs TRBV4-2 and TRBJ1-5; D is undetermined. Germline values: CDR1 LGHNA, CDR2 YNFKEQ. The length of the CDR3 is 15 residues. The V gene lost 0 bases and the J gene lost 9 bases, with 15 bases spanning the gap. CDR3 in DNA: TGTGCCAGCAGCCAAGACCTGGACGTAGATCGGCCCCAGCATTTT. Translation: CASSQDLDVDRPQHF.

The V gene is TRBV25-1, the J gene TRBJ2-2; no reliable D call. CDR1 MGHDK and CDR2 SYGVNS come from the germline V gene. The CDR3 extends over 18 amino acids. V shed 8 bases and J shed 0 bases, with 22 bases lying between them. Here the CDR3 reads CASSPQRRAYANTGELFF. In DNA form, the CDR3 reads TGTGCCAGCTCACCACAGAGACGGGCCTACGCGAACACCGGGGAGCTGTTTTTT.

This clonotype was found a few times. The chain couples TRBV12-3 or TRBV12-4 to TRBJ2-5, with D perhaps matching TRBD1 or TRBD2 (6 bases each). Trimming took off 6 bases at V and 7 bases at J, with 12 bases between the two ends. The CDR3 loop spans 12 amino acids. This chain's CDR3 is CASRRGEVTQYF. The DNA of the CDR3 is TGTGCCAGCAGGAGGGGGGAGGTGACCCAGTACTTC.

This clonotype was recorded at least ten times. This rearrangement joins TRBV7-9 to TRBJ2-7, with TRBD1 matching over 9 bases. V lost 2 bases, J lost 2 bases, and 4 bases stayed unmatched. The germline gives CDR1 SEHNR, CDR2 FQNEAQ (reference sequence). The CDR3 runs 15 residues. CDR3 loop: CASSLSGQGPYEQYF. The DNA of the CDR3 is TGTGCCAGCAGCTTAAGCGGACAGGGGCCCTACGAGCAGTACTTC. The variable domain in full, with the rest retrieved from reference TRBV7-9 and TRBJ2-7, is DTGVSQNPRHKITKRGQNVTFRCDPISEHNRLYWYRQTLGQGPEFLTYFQNEAQLEKSRLLSDRFSAERPKGSFSTLEIQRTEQGDSAMYLCASSLSGQGPYEQYFGPGTRLTVT.

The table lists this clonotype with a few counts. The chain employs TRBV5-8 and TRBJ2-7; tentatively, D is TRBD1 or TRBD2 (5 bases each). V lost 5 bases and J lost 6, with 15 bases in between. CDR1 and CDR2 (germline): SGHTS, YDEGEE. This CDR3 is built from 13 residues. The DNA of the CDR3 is TGTGCCAGCAGTCGACTGAGGGGTGGCGAGCAGTACTTC. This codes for CASSRLRGGEQYF.

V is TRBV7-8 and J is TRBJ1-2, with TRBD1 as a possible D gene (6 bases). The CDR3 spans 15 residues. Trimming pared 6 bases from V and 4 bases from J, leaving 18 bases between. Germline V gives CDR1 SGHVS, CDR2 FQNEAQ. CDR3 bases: TGTGCCAGCAGTTTGTTTGGGGGGCGATCCTATGGCTACACCTTC. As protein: CASSLFGGRSYGYTF.

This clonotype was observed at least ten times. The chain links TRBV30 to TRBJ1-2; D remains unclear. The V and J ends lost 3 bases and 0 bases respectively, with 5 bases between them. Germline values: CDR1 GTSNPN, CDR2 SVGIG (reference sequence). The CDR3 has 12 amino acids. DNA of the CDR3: TGTGCCTGGAGGACACCTAACTATGGCTACACCTTC. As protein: CAWRTPNYGYTF.

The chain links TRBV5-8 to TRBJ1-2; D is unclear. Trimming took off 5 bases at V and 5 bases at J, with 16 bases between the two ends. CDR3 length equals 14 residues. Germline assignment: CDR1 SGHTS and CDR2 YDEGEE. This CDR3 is CASRPLARPYGYTF. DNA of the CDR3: TGTGCCAGCAGACCCTTGGCTCGCCCTTATGGCTACACCTTC.

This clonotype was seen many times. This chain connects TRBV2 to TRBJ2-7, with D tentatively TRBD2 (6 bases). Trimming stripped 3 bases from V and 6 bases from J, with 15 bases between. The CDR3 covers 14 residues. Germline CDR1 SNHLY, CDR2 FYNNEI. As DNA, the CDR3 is TGTGCCAGCAGTGAGGAGGGACCTGGGCTCGAGCAGTACTTC. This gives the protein CASSEEGPGLEQYF.

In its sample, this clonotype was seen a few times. The chain's CDR3 is CASSLRQGVHEQYF. The CDR3 coding sequence is TGTGCCAGCAGCTTAAGGCAGGGGGTCCACGAGCAGTACTTC. The chain is built from TRBV5-8 and TRBJ2-7; 7 nucleotides align to TRBD1. Trimming cost V 2 bases and J 5 bases; bases outside gene matches: 7. There are 14 residues in the CDR3. Germline V gives CDR1 SGHTS, CDR2 YDEGEE.

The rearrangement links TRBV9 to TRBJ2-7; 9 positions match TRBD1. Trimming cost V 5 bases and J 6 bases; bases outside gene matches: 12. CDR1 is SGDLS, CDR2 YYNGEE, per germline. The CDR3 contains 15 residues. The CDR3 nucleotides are TGTGCCAGCAGTTACTCTCACAGGGGGCCCGGCGAGCAGTACTTC. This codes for CASSYSHRGPGEQYF. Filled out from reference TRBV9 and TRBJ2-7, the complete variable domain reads DSGVTQTPKHLITATGQRVTLRCSPRSGDLSVYWYQQSLDQGLQFLIQYYNGEERAKGNILERFSAQQFPDLHSELNLSSLELGDSALYFCASSYSHRGPGEQYFGPGTRLTVT.

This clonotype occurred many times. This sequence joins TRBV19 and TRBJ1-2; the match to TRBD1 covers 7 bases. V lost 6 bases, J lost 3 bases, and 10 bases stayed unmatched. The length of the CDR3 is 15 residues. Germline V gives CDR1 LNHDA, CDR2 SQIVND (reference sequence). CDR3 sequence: CASRVRQGIDYGYTF. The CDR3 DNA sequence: TGTGCCAGTAGGGTACGACAGGGAATAGACTATGGCTACACCTTC.

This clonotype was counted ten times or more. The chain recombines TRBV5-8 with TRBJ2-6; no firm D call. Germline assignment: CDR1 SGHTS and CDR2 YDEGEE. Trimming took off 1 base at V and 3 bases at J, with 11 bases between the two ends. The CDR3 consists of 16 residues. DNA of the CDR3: TGTGCCAGCAGCTTGTCGCAGTTCTTTGGGGCCAACGTCCTGACTTTC. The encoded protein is CASSLSQFFGANVLTF. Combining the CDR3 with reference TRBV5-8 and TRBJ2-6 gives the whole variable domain EAGVTQSPTHLIKTRGQQATLRCSPISGHTSVYWYQQALGLGLQFLLWYDEGEERNRGNFPPRFSGRQFPNYSSELNVNALELEDSALYLCASSLSQFFGANVLTFGAGSRLTVL.

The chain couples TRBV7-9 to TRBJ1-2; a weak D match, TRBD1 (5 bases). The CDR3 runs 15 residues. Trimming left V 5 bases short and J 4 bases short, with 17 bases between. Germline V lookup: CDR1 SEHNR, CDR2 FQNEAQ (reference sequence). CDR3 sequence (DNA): TGTGCCAGCAGCCAAGAGTCGACCGGGGGCTATGGCTACACCTTC. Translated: CASSQESTGGYGYTF.

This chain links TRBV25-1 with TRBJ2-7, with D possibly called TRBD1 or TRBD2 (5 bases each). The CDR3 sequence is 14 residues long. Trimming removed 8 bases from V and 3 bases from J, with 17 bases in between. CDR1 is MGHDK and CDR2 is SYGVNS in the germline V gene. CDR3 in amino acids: CASSPRDDLYEQYF. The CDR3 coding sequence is TGTGCCAGCTCACCACGGGACGACCTCTACGAGCAGTACTTC.

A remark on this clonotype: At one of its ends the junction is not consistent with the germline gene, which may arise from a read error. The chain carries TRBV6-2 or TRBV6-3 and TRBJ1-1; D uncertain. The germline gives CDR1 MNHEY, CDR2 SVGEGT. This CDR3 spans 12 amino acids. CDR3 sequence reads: CASSYSGGQASF. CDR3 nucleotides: TGTGCCAGCAGTTACTCGGGAGGTCAAGCTTCCTTT.

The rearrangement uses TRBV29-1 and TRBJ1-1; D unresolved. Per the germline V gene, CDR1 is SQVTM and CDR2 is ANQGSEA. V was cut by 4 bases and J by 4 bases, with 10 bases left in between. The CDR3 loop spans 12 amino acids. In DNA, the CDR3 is TGCAGCGTTGTCGGCCTTGGCACTGAAGCTTTCTTT. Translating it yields CSVVGLGTEAFF.

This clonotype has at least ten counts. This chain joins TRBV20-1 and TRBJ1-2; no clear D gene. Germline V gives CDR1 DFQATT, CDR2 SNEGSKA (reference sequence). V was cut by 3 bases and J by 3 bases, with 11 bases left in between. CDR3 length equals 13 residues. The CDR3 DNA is TGCAGTGCTAGGTCAGCAGCGCACTATGGCTACACCTTC. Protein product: CSARSAAHYGYTF.

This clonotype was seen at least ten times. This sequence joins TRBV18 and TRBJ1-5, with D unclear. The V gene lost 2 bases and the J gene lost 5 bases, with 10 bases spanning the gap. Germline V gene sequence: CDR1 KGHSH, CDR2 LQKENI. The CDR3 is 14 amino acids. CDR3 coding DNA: TGTGCCAGCTCACCAGGGGTCAACGATCAGCCCCAGCATTTT. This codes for CASSPGVNDQPQHF.